This T cell receptor (beta chain) was identified during a study of control samples from healthy donors and cancer patients. CDR1 is KGHSH and CDR2 is LQKENI in the germline V gene. The CDR3 loop spans 13 amino acids. The V gene lost 8 bases and the J gene lost 2 bases, with 12 bases spanning the gap. Profiled with immunoSEQ multiplex PCR; TCRdb holds only in-frame clones, not every one. Seen here are about 89,000 clones, roughly 86% observed once, and the top ten hold under 25%. The chain carries TRBV18 and TRBJ1-2, with a weak D call TRBD1 (5 bases). Sequenced sample: blood. The receptor was isolated from a man aged 25-45 years in good health. CDR3 in amino acids: CASGDSSNYGYTF. CDR3 bases: TGTGCCAGCGGTGACAGTTCGAACTATGGCTACACCTTC.